These T cell receptor beta chains were read from a single sample in a study of cytomegalovirus exposure and HLA in healthy donors. Generated by immunoSEQ multiplex PCR, the TCRdb table keeps only in-frame clones and is missing some. The profile shows about 110,000 clones, about 76% of them singletons. The specimen was PBMCs. The receptors shown here come from a woman aged 30 to 39 in good health and CMV-seronegative. Both conserved end residues are part of each CDR3. A D gene is named only where the DNA matches it firmly. For some rows the clone size is stated as once, few or many, or as a class when expanded; others skip it.

abundance: NA; v_gene: TRBV19; d_gene: NA; j_gene: TRBJ2-1; CDR3nt: TGTGCCAGTAGTATGAGGGAGTGGATGAATGAGCAGTTCTTC; CDR3aa: CASSMREWMNEQFF
abundance: once; v_gene: TRBV7-2; d_gene: NA; j_gene: TRBJ2-2; CDR3nt: TGTGCCAGCAGCTCCCTAAGGAACACCGGGGAGCTGTTTTTT; CDR3aa: CASSSLRNTGELFF
abundance: NA; v_gene: TRBV10-3; d_gene: TRBD1; j_gene: TRBJ1-1; CDR3nt: TGTGCCATCAGTGAGAAGGACAGGCGGCATTTGAACACTGAAGCTTTCTTT; CDR3aa: CAISEKDRRHLNTEAFF
abundance: NA; v_gene: TRBV28; d_gene: TRBD1; j_gene: TRBJ2-7; CDR3nt: TGTGCCAGCAGCCGACAGGGGGCATATTACGAGCAGTACTTC; CDR3aa: CASSRQGAYYEQYF
abundance: NA; v_gene: TRBV7-9; d_gene: TRBD2; j_gene: TRBJ2-1; CDR3nt: TGTTCCAGCAGCTTAGCCTTCCAGCGGGACTACAATGAGCAGTTCTTC; CDR3aa: CSSSLAFQRDYNEQFF
abundance: NA; v_gene: TRBV18; d_gene: NA; j_gene: TRBJ2-1; CDR3nt: TGTGCCAGCTCACCGGAGAAGGAGCAGTTCTTC; CDR3aa: CASSPEKEQFF
abundance: NA; v_gene: TRBV28; d_gene: TRBD1; j_gene: TRBJ1-1; CDR3nt: TGTGCCAGCAGGTGGGACAGGGTCATGAACACTGAAGCTTTCTTT; CDR3aa: CASRWDRVMNTEAFF
abundance: NA; v_gene: TRBV7-2; d_gene: NA; j_gene: TRBJ2-1; CDR3nt: TGTGCCAGCAGCGAGAGGAGCGGGCCCCCCCCCTTCTTC; CDR3aa: CASSERSGPPPFF
abundance: NA; v_gene: TRBV27; d_gene: TRBD2; j_gene: TRBJ2-3; CDR3nt: TGTGCCAGCAGTTTAATAGGGACTAGCGGCACCTTGTATACGCAGTATTTT; CDR3aa: CASSLIGTSGTLYTQYF
abundance: NA; v_gene: TRBV29-1; d_gene: NA; j_gene: TRBJ2-1; CDR3nt: TGCAGCGTTGAAAACCGACGGCAGGATGAGCAGTTCTTC; CDR3aa: CSVENRRQDEQFF
abundance: NA; v_gene: TRBV6-5; d_gene: TRBD1; j_gene: TRBJ1-6; CDR3nt: TGTGCCAGCAGGCCTCCCACAGGGGCCTATTCACCCCTCCACTTT; CDR3aa: CASRPPTGAYSPLHF
abundance: NA; v_gene: TRBV21-1; d_gene: NA; j_gene: TRBJ2-7; CDR3nt: TGTGCCAGCAGGGGGCCATCCTACGAGCAGTACTTC; CDR3aa: CASRGPSYEQYF
abundance: NA; v_gene: TRBV11-2; d_gene: TRBD2; j_gene: TRBJ2-2; CDR3nt: TGTGCCAGCAGCCTTAGCGGGAGACGAACCGGGGAGCTGTTTTTT; CDR3aa: CASSLSGRRTGELFF
abundance: few; v_gene: TRBV7-2; d_gene: NA; j_gene: TRBJ2-7; CDR3nt: TGTGCCAGCAGCTTAATGTCGAGCTCCTACGAGCAGTACTTC; CDR3aa: CASSLMSSSYEQYF
abundance: NA; v_gene: TRBV19; d_gene: NA; j_gene: TRBJ1-5; CDR3nt: TGTGCCAGTAGTTCGGACTTAGGAGGGCCCCAGCATTTT; CDR3aa: CASSSDLGGPQHF
abundance: NA; v_gene: TRBV7-9; d_gene: NA; j_gene: TRBJ2-3; CDR3nt: TGTTCCAGCAGCCCAAACAGTGTTTCGCAGTATTTT; CDR3aa: CSSSPNSVSQYF
abundance: NA; v_gene: TRBV18; d_gene: TRBD1; j_gene: TRBJ1-3; CDR3nt: TGTGCCAGCTCACCACAAACAGGGGCATTGGCTGGAAACACCATATATTTT; CDR3aa: CASSPQTGALAGNTIYF
abundance: NA; v_gene: TRBV7-2; d_gene: TRBD1; j_gene: TRBJ2-7; CDR3nt: TGTGCCAGCAGCTTAGGCCAGGGGGCCTACGAGCAGTACTTC; CDR3aa: CASSLGQGAYEQYF
abundance: NA; v_gene: TRBV6-5; d_gene: TRBD1; j_gene: TRBJ2-7; CDR3nt: TGTGCCAGCAACGGACAGGGGGTAGGGGAGCAGTACTTC; CDR3aa: CASNGQGVGEQYF
abundance: NA; v_gene: TRBV28; d_gene: NA; j_gene: TRBJ2-5; CDR3nt: TGTGCCAGCAGTTTGGCAGGTCCATACCAAGAGACCCAGTACTTC; CDR3aa: CASSLAGPYQETQYF
abundance: NA; v_gene: TRBV7-9; d_gene: NA; j_gene: TRBJ2-4; CDR3nt: TGTGCCAGCAGCCGAGGGAGTTCAGACATTCAGTACTTC; CDR3aa: CASSRGSSDIQYF
abundance: NA; v_gene: TRBV28; d_gene: TRBD1; j_gene: TRBJ2-6; CDR3nt: TGTGCCAGCAGTTTATCCGGACAGGGCCCCTCTGGGGCCAACGTCCTGACTTTC; CDR3aa: CASSLSGQGPSGANVLTF
abundance: once; v_gene: TRBV7-9; d_gene: NA; j_gene: TRBJ1-1; CDR3nt: TGTGCCAGCAGCCTAATGGGGGGGGCGGACACTGAAGCTTTCTTT; CDR3aa: CASSLMGGADTEAFF
abundance: once; v_gene: TRBV4-2; d_gene: TRBD2; j_gene: TRBJ2-1; CDR3nt: TGTGCCAGCGCGGGGGGATCGAACTACAATGAGCAGTTCTTC; CDR3aa: CASAGGSNYNEQFF
abundance: NA; v_gene: TRBV7-9; d_gene: NA; j_gene: TRBJ1-2; CDR3nt: TGTGCCAGCAGCTTAGAGGCAGGTCTCGGTGGCTACACCTTC; CDR3aa: CASSLEAGLGGYTF
abundance: once; v_gene: TRBV7-2; d_gene: NA; j_gene: TRBJ2-2; CDR3nt: TGTGCCAGCAGCCCCCAGCGCGTTGATAACACCGGGGAGCTGTTTTTT; CDR3aa: CASSPQRVDNTGELFF
abundance: NA; v_gene: TRBV5-4; d_gene: NA; j_gene: TRBJ2-2; CDR3nt: TGTGCCAGCAGCTTGGCGGTCACCGTAGGGGCCGGGGAGCTGTTTTTT; CDR3aa: CASSLAVTVGAGELFF
abundance: NA; v_gene: TRBV5-1; d_gene: TRBD2; j_gene: TRBJ2-1; CDR3nt: TGCGCCAGCCAGCTGGCGGGAGGTCAGGGTGAGCAGTTCTTC; CDR3aa: CASQLAGGQGEQFF
abundance: NA; v_gene: TRBV29-1; d_gene: TRBD2; j_gene: TRBJ2-1; CDR3nt: TGCAGCGTTCAGCAACGGACTAGCGGGAGAGTCTATGAGCAGTTCTTC; CDR3aa: CSVQQRTSGRVYEQFF
abundance: NA; v_gene: TRBV19; d_gene: NA; j_gene: TRBJ2-7; CDR3nt: TGTGCCAGTAGAGTCGAGACAGGACCCTACGAGCAGTACTTC; CDR3aa: CASRVETGPYEQYF
abundance: NA; v_gene: TRBV27; d_gene: TRBD2; j_gene: TRBJ2-1; CDR3nt: TGTGCCAGCAGAGCGGGGGCCTACAATGAGCAGTTCTTC; CDR3aa: CASRAGAYNEQFF
abundance: NA; v_gene: TRBV30; d_gene: TRBD2; j_gene: TRBJ2-3; CDR3nt: TGTGCCTGGAGGTATGGTAGCGGGAGAGATACGCAGTATTTT; CDR3aa: CAWRYGSGRDTQYF
abundance: NA; v_gene: TRBV4-1; d_gene: NA; j_gene: TRBJ2-7; CDR3nt: TGCGCCAGCAGCCAGTGGAGGGACAGCACGAGGGAGCAGTACTTC; CDR3aa: CASSQWRDSTREQYF
abundance: once; v_gene: TRBV5-6; d_gene: TRBD2; j_gene: TRBJ2-3; CDR3nt: TGTGCCAGCAGCTTGGGACTAGCTGTAGATACGCAGTATTTT; CDR3aa: CASSLGLAVDTQYF
abundance: NA; v_gene: TRBV29-1; d_gene: TRBD2; j_gene: TRBJ2-3; CDR3nt: TGCAGCGTTGCGACTAGCGGGAGCACAGATACGCAGTATTTT; CDR3aa: CSVATSGSTDTQYF
abundance: once; v_gene: TRBV27; d_gene: NA; j_gene: TRBJ1-1; CDR3nt: TGTGCCAGCAGTCGCCCTGGAGGGGCCACTGAAGCTTTCTTT; CDR3aa: CASSRPGGATEAFF
abundance: few; v_gene: TRBV19; d_gene: TRBD2; j_gene: TRBJ2-7; CDR3nt: TGTGCCAGTAGCCCCAAGGTGGCGGGAGGCTCCTACGAGCAGTACTTC; CDR3aa: CASSPKVAGGSYEQYF
abundance: NA; v_gene: TRBV18; d_gene: TRBD1; j_gene: TRBJ1-5; CDR3nt: TGTGCCAGCTCACCCCTACAGGGGAATCAGCCCCAGCATTTT; CDR3aa: CASSPLQGNQPQHF
abundance: NA; v_gene: TRBV5-1; d_gene: TRBD2; j_gene: TRBJ2-7; CDR3nt: TGCGCCAGCAGCACCGGGGGGGGGTACGAGCAGTACTTC; CDR3aa: CASSTGGGYEQYF
abundance: NA; v_gene: TRBV6-1; d_gene: NA; j_gene: TRBJ2-3; CDR3nt: TGTGCCAGCAGTGAACGGAGGGGGCAGGTTGCAGATACGCAGTATTTT; CDR3aa: CASSERRGQVADTQYF
abundance: NA; v_gene: TRBV2; d_gene: TRBD2; j_gene: TRBJ2-4; CDR3nt: TGTGCCAGCAAAGCTGGAAGGGGACCGACTAGCGGGGGTCCCCTAGCCAAAAACATTCAGTACTTC; CDR3aa: CASKAGRGPTSGGPLAKNIQYF
abundance: NA; v_gene: TRBV7-9; d_gene: TRBD2; j_gene: TRBJ2-7; CDR3nt: TGTGCCAGCAGCTTTGGGGGGGAGGGCGAGCAGTACTTC; CDR3aa: CASSFGGEGEQYF
abundance: NA; v_gene: TRBV4-2; d_gene: TRBD2; j_gene: TRBJ2-7; CDR3nt: TGTGCCAGCAGCCAACCCCTAGCGGGAGGGTCCGTAAGCCTCTACGAGCAGTACTTC; CDR3aa: CASSQPLAGGSVSLYEQYF
abundance: NA; v_gene: TRBV7-2; d_gene: TRBD2; j_gene: TRBJ2-1; CDR3nt: TGTGCCAGCAGCCAACCCGGGACTACCCGCAATGAGCAGTTCTTC; CDR3aa: CASSQPGTTRNEQFF
abundance: once; v_gene: TRBV7-9; d_gene: NA; j_gene: TRBJ1-4; CDR3nt: TGTGCCAGCAGCTCTCGAACAGCTAATGAAAAACTGTTTTTT; CDR3aa: CASSSRTANEKLFF
abundance: NA; v_gene: TRBV7-9; d_gene: TRBD2; j_gene: TRBJ2-1; CDR3nt: TGTGCCAGCAGCCCTACGACTAGCGGGAGTCCCAATGAGCAGTTCTTC; CDR3aa: CASSPTTSGSPNEQFF
abundance: NA; v_gene: TRBV7-9; d_gene: TRBD1; j_gene: TRBJ2-3; CDR3nt: TGTGCCAGCAGCCGAAGGACAGGGGTTCCGGTCACAGATACGCAGTATTTT; CDR3aa: CASSRRTGVPVTDTQYF
abundance: NA; v_gene: TRBV5-1; d_gene: NA; j_gene: TRBJ2-1; CDR3nt: TGCGCCAGCTTTTTGGCGGACTCAACCTACAATGAGCAGTTCTTC; CDR3aa: CASFLADSTYNEQFF
abundance: NA; v_gene: TRBV7-9; d_gene: NA; j_gene: TRBJ1-4; CDR3nt: TGTGCCAGCAGCTTAGCGCTCAACAGTAATGAAAAACTGTTTTTT; CDR3aa: CASSLALNSNEKLFF
abundance: NA; v_gene: TRBV5-6; d_gene: NA; j_gene: TRBJ2-5; CDR3nt: TGTGCCAGCAGCTTACAGGAGCAAGAGACCCAGTACTTC; CDR3aa: CASSLQEQETQYF
abundance: few; v_gene: TRBV6-6; d_gene: TRBD2; j_gene: TRBJ2-2; CDR3nt: TGTGCCAGCAGTTACGGGACTACCCGAGGCACCGGGGAGCTGTTTTTT; CDR3aa: CASSYGTTRGTGELFF
abundance: NA; v_gene: TRBV4-2; d_gene: TRBD1; j_gene: TRBJ2-2; CDR3nt: TGTGCCAGCAGCCACCCGGGACAGGGTGGCGGGGAGCTGTTTTTT; CDR3aa: CASSHPGQGGGELFF
abundance: NA; v_gene: TRBV9; d_gene: TRBD1; j_gene: TRBJ1-2; CDR3nt: TGTGCCAGCACTCTACAGGGGGTCAACTATGGCTACACCTTC; CDR3aa: CASTLQGVNYGYTF
abundance: NA; v_gene: TRBV5-6; d_gene: TRBD1; j_gene: TRBJ1-4; CDR3nt: TGTGCCAGCAGCTTGTCCGGGACAGAGGAAAAACTGTTTTTT; CDR3aa: CASSLSGTEEKLFF